This T cell receptor beta chain came from a study of shared clonotypes between healthy human individuals. Template for every sorted-subset replicate PCR totaled roughly 210 ng DNA, 30,000 to 35,000 T cell genomes. TCRdb's copy holds only in-frame clones and misses some; the assay was immunoSEQ multiplex PCR. This table has over a million clones, approximately 80% appearing once. Recent acute infections and vaccinations were absent in the healthy HIV-negative adult donors. Comments on this clone: Its cognate antigen is unknown.

Study results and caveats: The sampled material consisted only of blood, and tissue repertoires are likely to differ.

The TCR comes from a man in his late teens or twenties in good health. Some clones in this sample may be carry-over from other donors' samples. The specimen sequenced was memory CD4+ T cells from PBMCs. Regarding subset: CD45RA-negative fraction.

The CDR3 DNA reads TGTGCCAGCAGTTGGACAGGGAAGTATCAGCCCCAGCATTTT. Translation: CASSWTGKYQPQHF. The chain has TRBV28 and TRBJ1-5, with TRBD1 matching 8 bases. The V gene's germline CDR1 is MDHEN and CDR2 SYDVKM. After removal of 4 bases from V and 5 bases from J, the junction contained 4 bases not matched to a gene. The CDR3 runs to 14 residues.